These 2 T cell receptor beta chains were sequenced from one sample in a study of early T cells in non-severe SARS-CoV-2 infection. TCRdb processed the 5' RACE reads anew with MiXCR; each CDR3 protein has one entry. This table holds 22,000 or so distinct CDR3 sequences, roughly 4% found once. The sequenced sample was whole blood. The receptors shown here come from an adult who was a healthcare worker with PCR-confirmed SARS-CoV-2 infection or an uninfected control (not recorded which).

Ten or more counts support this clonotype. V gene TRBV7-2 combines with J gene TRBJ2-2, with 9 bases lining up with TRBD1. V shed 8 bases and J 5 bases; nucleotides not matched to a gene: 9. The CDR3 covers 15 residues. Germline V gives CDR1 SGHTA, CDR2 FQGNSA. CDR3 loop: CASGEGQGETGELFF. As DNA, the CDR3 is TGTGCCAGCGGAGAGGGACAGGGAGAAACCGGGGAGCTGTTTTTT.

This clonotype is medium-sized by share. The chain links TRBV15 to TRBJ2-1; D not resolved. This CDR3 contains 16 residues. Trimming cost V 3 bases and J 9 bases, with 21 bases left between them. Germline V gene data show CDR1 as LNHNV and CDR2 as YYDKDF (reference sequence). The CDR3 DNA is TGTGCCACCAGCAGCCCAAGTTCAAGTGGGCCCAGTGAGCAGTTCTTC. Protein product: CATSSPSSSGPSEQFF.